This T cell receptor beta chain was sequenced during a study of identical twins. Study conclusions and caveats: Among out-of-frame alpha sequences shared by twins, low generation probability occurred in excess. Invariant MAIT and iNKT cells could partly confound zero-insertion analyses. Memory repertoires showed no such pattern, whereas abundant cord blood beta clonotypes carried fewer insertions. Conclusions leaned on cross-sectional statistical analysis and did not track the same donors over time.

This clonotype showed up many times. What it binds is not known. Germline CDR1 LGHNA, CDR2 YNFKEQ. The CDR3 loop spans 16 amino acids. The junction had 14 bases not matched to a gene; V was cut back by 3 bases and J by 12 bases. TCRdb recomputed calls from the 5' RACE reads with MiXCR, one row per CDR3 protein. This sample yields about 500,000 distinct CDR3 sequences, of which around an eighth are seen a single time; about 0.94% belongs to the top ten. This sample was shared with a second study, whose subject was yellow fever vaccine responses in identical twins.

What was sequenced was CD4+ T cells sorted from blood. This receptor was obtained from a woman between 18 and 30 years old in good health. The V gene is TRBV4-2, the J gene TRBJ1-4; TRBD1 matches at 9 bases. The CDR3 loop reads CASSQLQGAQSKELFF. As DNA, the CDR3 is TGTGCCAGCAGCCAGTTACAGGGGGCCCAAAGCAAAGAACTGTTTTTT.